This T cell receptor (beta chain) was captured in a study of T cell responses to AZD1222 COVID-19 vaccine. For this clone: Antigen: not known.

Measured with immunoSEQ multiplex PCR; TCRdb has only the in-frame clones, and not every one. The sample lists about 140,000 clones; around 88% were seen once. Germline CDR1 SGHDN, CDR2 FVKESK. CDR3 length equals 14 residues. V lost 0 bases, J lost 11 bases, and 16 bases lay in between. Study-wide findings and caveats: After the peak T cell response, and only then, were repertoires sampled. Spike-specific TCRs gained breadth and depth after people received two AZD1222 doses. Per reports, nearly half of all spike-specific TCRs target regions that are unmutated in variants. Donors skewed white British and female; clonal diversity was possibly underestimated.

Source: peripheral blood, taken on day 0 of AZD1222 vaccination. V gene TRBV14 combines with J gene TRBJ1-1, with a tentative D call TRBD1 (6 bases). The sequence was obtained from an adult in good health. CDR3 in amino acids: CASSQDTGAFGAFF. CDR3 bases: TGTGCCAGCAGCCAAGATACGGGGGCCTTTGGGGCTTTCTTT.